A selection of T cell receptor beta chains follows, all from one sample in a study of blood T cell repertoires in COVID-19. Libraries were prepared by immunoSEQ multiplex PCR; TCRdb keeps only in-frame clonotypes and omits some of them. The table records about 200,000 clones, about nine tenths of them present only once. Sequencing was done on a sample of peripheral blood. Receptors originate from a woman aged 40 to 50 with acute or convalescent COVID-19. Both conserved end residues are part of each CDR3. D genes are given only for firm matches. Not every row has a clone size; where given, it reads once, few, many or a size class.

clone size	V gene	J gene	CDR3 length	D gene	CDR3 protein	CDR3 DNA
.	TRBV5-1	TRBJ1-6	15	.	CASSWGPSGNSPLHF	TGCGCCAGCAGCTGGGGGCCTAGCGGGAATTCACCCCTCCACTTT
once	TRBV6-5	TRBJ1-2	15	TRBD1	CASSRSRDRVFGYTF	TGTGCCAGCAGTCGCAGCCGGGACAGGGTTTTCGGCTACACCTTC
few	TRBV6-4	TRBJ2-3	15	.	CASSDSARGADTQYF	TGTGCCAGCAGTGACTCGGCTAGGGGTGCAGATACGCAGTATTTT
.	TRBV6-2/TRBV6-3	TRBJ2-1	11	TRBD1	CASSPRGEQFF	TGTGCCAGCAGTCCCAGGGGGGAGCAGTTCTTC
.	TRBV14	TRBJ1-6	17	.	CASSQDVGRSYNSPLHF	TGTGCCAGCAGCCAAGATGTAGGCAGGTCTTATAATTCACCCCTCCACTTT
.	TRBV4-1	TRBJ1-2	14	TRBD1	CASSQGTGADGYTF	TGCGCCAGCAGCCAGGGGACAGGGGCGGATGGCTACACCTTC
.	TRBV27	TRBJ1-2	14	TRBD1	CASSLQGAGYGYTF	TGTGCCAGCAGTTTACAGGGGGCGGGCTATGGCTACACCTTC
.	TRBV5-1	TRBJ2-3	14	TRBD2	CASSFGGGTDTQYF	TGCGCCAGCAGCTTTGGCGGGGGGACAGATACGCAGTATTTT
.	TRBV9	TRBJ2-1	14	.	CASSVEPPYNEQFF	TGTGCCAGCAGCGTAGAGCCACCCTACAATGAGCAGTTCTTC
.	TRBV23-1	TRBJ1-2	19	.	CASSQSGPGGGAVNYGYTF	TGCGCCAGCAGTCAATCAGGGCCTGGAGGGGGGGCGGTGAACTATGGCTACACCTTC
.	TRBV27	TRBJ2-2	14	TRBD1	CASSPGTVGGELFF	TGTGCCAGCAGTCCCGGGACAGTTGGCGGGGAGCTGTTTTTT
.	TRBV18	TRBJ1-2	13	.	CASSPESYYGYTF	TGTGCCAGCTCACCAGAGTCATATTATGGCTACACCTTC
few	TRBV4-2	TRBJ1-2	16	.	CASSQVPREWSYGYTF	TGTGCCAGCAGCCAAGTCCCCCGGGAGTGGAGCTATGGCTACACCTTC
.	TRBV12-5	TRBJ1-1	13	.	CASGLQGNTEAFF	TGTGCTAGTGGTCTTCAGGGGAATACTGAAGCTTTCTTT
.	TRBV24-1	TRBJ2-5	15	.	CATSDGGLRQETQYF	TGTGCCACCAGTGACGGGGGATTGAGGCAAGAGACCCAGTACTTC
.	TRBV10-3	TRBJ2-5	14	TRBD2	CAISRPGGEETQYF	TGTGCCATCTCAAGACCGGGGGGAGAAGAGACCCAGTACTTC
.	TRBV3-1/TRBV3-2	TRBJ1-2	16	.	CASSQDRGSLNYGYTF	TGTGCCAGCAGCCAAGACAGGGGTTCCCTTAACTATGGCTACACCTTC
.	TRBV6-5	TRBJ1-2	14	TRBD1	CASSYRGHDYGYTF	TGTGCCAGCAGTTACAGGGGGCATGACTATGGCTACACCTTC
.	TRBV3-1/TRBV3-2	TRBJ2-3	17	.	CASSPEARGFSTDTQYF	TGTGCCAGCAGCCCGGAGGCCCGCGGGTTTAGCACAGATACGCAGTATTTT
.	TRBV6-5	TRBJ2-5	16	TRBD1	CASSYSRPTGVETQYF	TGTGCCAGCAGTTACTCGAGGCCGACAGGGGTCGAGACCCAGTACTTC
once	TRBV5-1	TRBJ2-2	17	TRBD2	CASSRGRSGKNTGELFF	TGCGCCAGCTCTAGAGGGCGTAGCGGGAAGAACACCGGGGAGCTGTTTTTT
once	TRBV5-1	TRBJ2-5	15	TRBD2	CASQAGAPPQETQYF	TGCGCCAGCCAAGCGGGGGCCCCCCCCCAAGAGACCCAGTACTTC
.	TRBV10-3	TRBJ1-2	14	.	CAISESRQGNGYTF	TGTGCCATCAGTGAGTCGCGGCAGGGTAATGGCTACACCTTC
.	TRBV5-1	TRBJ1-5	15	.	CASSVATGTNQPQHF	TGCGCCAGCAGCGTCGCGACCGGGACAAATCAGCCCCAGCATTTT
.	TRBV7-9	TRBJ1-1	14	.	CASSLDTQNTEAFF	TGTGCCAGCAGCTTAGACACCCAGAACACTGAAGCTTTCTTT
.	TRBV11-2	TRBJ1-1	13	.	CASSLIRRFGAFF	TGTGCCAGCAGCTTAATCAGGAGGTTTGGAGCTTTCTTT
.	TRBV19	TRBJ2-1	15	TRBD2	CASSASGLVRNEQFF	TGTGCCAGTAGTGCCTCTGGACTAGTGCGGAATGAGCAGTTCTTC
.	TRBV9	TRBJ1-3	17	.	CASSVAWQAISGNTIYF	TGTGCCAGCAGCGTAGCTTGGCAGGCTATCTCTGGAAACACCATATATTTT